This T cell receptor beta chain is from a study of OX40 agonist ivuxolimab in advanced cancers. Study summary: The dose of intravenous ivuxolimab that patients received every 2 weeks ranged from 0.01 to 10 mg/kg.

Germline CDR1 MNHEY, CDR2 SMNVEV (reference sequence). Trimming shortened V by 0 bases and J by 3 bases, and 17 bases separated the two germline ends. This CDR3 has 17 residues. Sequencing was performed with immunoSEQ multiplex PCR; in TCRdb, only in-frame clones are kept and a portion is missing. The table includes 50,000 to 65,000 clones, 91% detected once. The chain joins TRBV27 to TRBJ1-2, with D maybe TRBD1 (5 bases). Sequencing used CD4+ or CD8+ T cells sorted from blood, obtained in a trial of the OX40 agonist ivuxolimab. The sequence was obtained from an adult with an advanced solid tumor such as melanoma, head and neck, liver or kidney cancer. DNA of the CDR3: TGTGCCAGCAGTTTATCAGGTCGGGGCAAGGGTTACTATGGCTACACCTTC. Translation: CASSLSGRGKGYYGYTF.